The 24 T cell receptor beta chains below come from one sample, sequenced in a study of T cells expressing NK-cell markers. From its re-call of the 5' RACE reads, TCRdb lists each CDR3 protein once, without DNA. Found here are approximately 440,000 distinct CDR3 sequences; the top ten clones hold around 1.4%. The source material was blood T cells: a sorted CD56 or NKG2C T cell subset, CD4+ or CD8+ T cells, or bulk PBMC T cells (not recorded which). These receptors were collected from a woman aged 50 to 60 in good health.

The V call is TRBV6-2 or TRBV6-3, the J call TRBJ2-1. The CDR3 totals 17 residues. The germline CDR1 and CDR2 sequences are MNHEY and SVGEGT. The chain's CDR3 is CASSYSNSQATYNEQFF.

The CDR3 region is CAISVEGGNSPLHF. The V call is TRBV10-3, the J call TRBJ1-6. There are 14 residues in the CDR3. In germline, CDR1 is ENHRY, CDR2 SYGVKD.

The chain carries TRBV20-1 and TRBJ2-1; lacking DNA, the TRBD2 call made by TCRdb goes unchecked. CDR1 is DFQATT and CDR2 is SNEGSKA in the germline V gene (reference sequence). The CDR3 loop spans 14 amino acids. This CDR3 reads CSQTTSGIGNEQFF.

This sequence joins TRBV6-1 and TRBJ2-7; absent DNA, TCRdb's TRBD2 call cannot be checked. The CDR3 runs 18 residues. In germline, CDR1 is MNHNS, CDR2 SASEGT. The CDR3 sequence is CASRKLAGGPASSYEQYF.

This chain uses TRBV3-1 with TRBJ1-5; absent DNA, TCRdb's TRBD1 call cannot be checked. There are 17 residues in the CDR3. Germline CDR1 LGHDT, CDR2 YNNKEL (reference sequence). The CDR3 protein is CASSLFLGQGGNQPQHF.

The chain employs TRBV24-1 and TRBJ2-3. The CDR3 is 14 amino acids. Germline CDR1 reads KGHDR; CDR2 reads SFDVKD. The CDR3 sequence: CATSDLDQRDTQYF.

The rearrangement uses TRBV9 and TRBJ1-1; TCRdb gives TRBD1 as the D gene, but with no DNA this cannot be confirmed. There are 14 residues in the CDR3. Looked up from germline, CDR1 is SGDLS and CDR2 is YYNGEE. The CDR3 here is CASSVGQGGTEAFF.

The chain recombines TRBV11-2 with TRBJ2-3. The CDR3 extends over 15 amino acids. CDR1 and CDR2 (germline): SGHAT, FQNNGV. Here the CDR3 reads CASNVERIPTDTQYF.

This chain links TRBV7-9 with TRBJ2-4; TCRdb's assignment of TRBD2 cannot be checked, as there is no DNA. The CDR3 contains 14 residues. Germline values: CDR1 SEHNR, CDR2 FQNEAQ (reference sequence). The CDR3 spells CASSLAGGPNIQYF.

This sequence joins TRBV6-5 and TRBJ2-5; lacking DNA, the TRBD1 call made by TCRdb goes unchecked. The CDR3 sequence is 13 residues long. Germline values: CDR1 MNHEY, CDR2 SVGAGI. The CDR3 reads CASRIQGLETQYF.

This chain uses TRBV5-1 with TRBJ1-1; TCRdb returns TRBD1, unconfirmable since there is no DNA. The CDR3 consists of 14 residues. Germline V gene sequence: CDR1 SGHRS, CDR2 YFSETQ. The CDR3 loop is CASSLVAGDTEAFF. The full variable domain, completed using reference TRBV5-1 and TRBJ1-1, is KAGVTQTPRYLIKTRGQQVTLSCSPISGHRSVSWYQQTPGQGLQFLFEYFSETQRNKGNFPGRFSGRQFSNSRSEMNVSTLELGDSALYLCASSLVAGDTEAFFGQGTRLTVV.

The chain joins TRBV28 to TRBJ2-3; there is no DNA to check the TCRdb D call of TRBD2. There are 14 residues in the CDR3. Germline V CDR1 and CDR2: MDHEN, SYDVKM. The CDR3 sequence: CASSTSGVTDTQYF.

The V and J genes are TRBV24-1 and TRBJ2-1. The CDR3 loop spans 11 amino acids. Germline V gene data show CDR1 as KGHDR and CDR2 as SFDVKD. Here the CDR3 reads CATSSYNEQFF.

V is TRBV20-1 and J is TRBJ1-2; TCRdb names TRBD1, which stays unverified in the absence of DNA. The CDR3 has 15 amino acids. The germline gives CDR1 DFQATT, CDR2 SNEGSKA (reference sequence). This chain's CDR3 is CSARGRDRGDYGYTF.

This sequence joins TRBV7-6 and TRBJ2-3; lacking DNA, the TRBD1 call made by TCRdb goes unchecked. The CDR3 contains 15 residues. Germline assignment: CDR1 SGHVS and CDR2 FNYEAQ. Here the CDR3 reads CASSGWAEGTDTQYF.

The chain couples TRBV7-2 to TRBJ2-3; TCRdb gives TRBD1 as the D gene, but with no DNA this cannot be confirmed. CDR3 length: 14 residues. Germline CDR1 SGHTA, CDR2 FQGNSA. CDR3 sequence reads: CASSLVWERNTQYF. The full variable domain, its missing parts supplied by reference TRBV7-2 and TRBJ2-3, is GAGVSQSPSNKVTEKGKDVELRCDPISGHTALYWYRQSLGQGLEFLIYFQGNSAPDKSGLPSDRFSAERTGGSVSTLTIQRTQQEDSAVYLCASSLVWERNTQYFGPGTRLTVL.

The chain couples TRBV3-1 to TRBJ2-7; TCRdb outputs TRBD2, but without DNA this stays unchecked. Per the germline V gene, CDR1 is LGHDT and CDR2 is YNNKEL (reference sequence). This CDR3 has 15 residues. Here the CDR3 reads CASSQERATIYEQYF.

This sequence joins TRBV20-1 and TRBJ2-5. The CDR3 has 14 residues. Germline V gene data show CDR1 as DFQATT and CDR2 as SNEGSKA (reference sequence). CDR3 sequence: CSARDLQRLETQYF.

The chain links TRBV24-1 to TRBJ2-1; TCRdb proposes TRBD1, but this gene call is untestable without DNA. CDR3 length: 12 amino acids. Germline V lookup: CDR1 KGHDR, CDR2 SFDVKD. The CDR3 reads CATSDWANEQFF.

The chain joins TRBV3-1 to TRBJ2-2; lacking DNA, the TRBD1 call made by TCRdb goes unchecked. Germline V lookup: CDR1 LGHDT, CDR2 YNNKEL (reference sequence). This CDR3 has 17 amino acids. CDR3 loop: CASSQDVGRGNTGELFF. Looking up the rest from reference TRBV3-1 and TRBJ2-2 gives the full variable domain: DTAVSQTPKYLVTQMGNDKSIKCEQNLGHDTMYWYKQDSKKFLKIMFSYNNKELIINETVPNRFSPKSPDKAHLNLHINSLELGDSAVYFCASSQDVGRGNTGELFFGEGSRLTVL.

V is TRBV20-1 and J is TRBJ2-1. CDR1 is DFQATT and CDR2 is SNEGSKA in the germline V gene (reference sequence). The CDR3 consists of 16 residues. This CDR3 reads CSARDVESNSYNEQFF.

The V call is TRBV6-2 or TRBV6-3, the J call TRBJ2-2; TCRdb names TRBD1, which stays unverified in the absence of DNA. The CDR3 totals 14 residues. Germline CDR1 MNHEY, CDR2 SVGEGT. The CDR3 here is CASSYGEGAGELFF.

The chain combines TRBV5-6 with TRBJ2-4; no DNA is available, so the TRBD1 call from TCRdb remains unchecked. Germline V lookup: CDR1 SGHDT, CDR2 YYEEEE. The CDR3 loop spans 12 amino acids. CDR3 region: CASSLGTFYSNF. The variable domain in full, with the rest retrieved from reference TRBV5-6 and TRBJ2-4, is DAGVTQSPTHLIKTRGQQVTLRCSPKSGHDTVSWYQQALGQGPQFIFQYYEEEERQRGNFPDRFSGHQFPNYSSELNVNALLLGDSALYLCASSLGTFYSNFGAGTRLSVL.

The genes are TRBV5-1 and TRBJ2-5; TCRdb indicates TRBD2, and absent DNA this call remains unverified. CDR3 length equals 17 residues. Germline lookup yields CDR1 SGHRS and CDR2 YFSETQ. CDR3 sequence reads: CASSPLERDPSQETQYF. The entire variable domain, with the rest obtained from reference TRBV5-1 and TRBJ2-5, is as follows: KAGVTQTPRYLIKTRGQQVTLSCSPISGHRSVSWYQQTPGQGLQFLFEYFSETQRNKGNFPGRFSGRQFSNSRSEMNVSTLELGDSALYLCASSPLERDPSQETQYFGPGTRLLVL.